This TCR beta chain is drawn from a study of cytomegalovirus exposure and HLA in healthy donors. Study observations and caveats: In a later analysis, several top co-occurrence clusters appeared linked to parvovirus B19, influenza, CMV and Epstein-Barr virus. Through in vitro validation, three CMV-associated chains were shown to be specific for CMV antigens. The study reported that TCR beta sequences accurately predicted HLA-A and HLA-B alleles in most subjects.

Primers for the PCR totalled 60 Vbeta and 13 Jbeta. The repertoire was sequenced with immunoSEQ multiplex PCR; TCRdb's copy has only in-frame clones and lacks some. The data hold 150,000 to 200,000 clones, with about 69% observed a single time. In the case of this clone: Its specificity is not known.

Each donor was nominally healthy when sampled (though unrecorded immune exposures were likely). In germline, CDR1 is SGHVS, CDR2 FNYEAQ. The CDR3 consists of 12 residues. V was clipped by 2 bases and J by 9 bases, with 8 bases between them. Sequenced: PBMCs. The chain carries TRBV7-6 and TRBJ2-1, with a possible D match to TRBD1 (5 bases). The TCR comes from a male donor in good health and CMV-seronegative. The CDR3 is CASSLQGGEQFF. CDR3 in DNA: TGTGCCAGCAGCTTACAGGGCGGTGAGCAGTTCTTC.